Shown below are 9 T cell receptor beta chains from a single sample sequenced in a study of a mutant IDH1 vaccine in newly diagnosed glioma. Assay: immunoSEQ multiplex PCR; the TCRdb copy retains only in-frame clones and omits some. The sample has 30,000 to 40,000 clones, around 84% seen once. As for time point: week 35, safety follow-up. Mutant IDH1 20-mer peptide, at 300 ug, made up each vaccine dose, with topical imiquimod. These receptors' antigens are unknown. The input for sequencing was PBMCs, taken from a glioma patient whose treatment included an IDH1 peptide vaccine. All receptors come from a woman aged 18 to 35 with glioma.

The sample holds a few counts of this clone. In DNA, the CDR3 is TGCGCCAGCAGCTTGGAGGGACAGGGGACGGCTGAAGCTTTCTTT. This translates into CASSLEGQGTAEAFF. V gene TRBV5-1 combines with J gene TRBJ1-1; 10 nucleotides agree with TRBD1. With V trimmed by 0 bases and J by 6 bases, 5 bases remained unmatched. The CDR3 spans 15 residues. CDR1 and CDR2 from the germline V gene are SGHRS and YFSETQ.

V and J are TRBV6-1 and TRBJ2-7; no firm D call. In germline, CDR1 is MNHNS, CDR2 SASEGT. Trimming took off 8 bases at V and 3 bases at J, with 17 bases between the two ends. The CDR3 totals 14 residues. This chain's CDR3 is CASLRSDGYYEQYF. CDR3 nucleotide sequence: TGTGCCAGCCTACGTTCGGACGGGTACTACGAGCAGTACTTC.

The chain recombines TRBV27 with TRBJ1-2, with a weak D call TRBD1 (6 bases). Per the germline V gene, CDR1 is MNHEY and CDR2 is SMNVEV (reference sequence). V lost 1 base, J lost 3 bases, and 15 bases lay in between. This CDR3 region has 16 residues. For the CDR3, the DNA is TGTGCCAGCAGTTTATATCTGGGGGCGCGGGACTATGGCTACACCTTC. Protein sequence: CASSLYLGARDYGYTF.

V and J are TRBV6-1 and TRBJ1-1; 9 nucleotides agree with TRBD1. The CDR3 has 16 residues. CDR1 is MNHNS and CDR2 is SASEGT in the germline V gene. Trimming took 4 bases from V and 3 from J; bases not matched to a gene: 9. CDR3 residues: CASSATWDRVDTEAFF. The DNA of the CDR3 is TGTGCCAGCAGTGCTACCTGGGACAGGGTGGACACTGAAGCTTTCTTT.

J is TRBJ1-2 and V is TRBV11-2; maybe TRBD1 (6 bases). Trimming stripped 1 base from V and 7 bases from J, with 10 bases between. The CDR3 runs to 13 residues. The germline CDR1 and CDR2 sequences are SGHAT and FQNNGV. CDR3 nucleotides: TGTGCCAGCAGCTTAGCGCCGGGGGCTGGCTACACCTTC. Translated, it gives CASSLAPGAGYTF. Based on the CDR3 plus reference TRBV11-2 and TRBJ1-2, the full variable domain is EAGVAQSPRYKIIEKRQSVAFWCNPISGHATLYWYQQILGQGPKLLIQFQNNGVVDDSQLPKDRFSAERLKGVDSTLKIQPAKLEDSAVYLCASSLAPGAGYTFGSGTRLTVV.

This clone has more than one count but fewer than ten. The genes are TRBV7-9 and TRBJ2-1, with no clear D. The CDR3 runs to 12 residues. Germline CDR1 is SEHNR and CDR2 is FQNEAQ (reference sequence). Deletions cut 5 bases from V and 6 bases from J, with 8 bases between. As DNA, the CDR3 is TGTGCCAGCAGCGGAGACGGCAATGAGCAGTTCTTC. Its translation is CASSGDGNEQFF.

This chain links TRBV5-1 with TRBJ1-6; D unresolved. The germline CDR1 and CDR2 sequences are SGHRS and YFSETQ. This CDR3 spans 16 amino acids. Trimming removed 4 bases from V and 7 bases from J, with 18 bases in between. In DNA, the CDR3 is TGCGCCAGCAGCACCGACTTTTACCCAGGAAATTCACCCCTCCACTTT. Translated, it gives CASSTDFYPGNSPLHF.

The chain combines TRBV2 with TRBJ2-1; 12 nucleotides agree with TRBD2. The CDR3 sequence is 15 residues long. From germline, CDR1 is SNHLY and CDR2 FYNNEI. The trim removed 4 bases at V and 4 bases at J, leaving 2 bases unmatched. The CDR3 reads CASSGGLAGYNEQFF. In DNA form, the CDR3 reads TGTGCCAGCAGTGGGGGACTAGCGGGTTACAATGAGCAGTTCTTC.

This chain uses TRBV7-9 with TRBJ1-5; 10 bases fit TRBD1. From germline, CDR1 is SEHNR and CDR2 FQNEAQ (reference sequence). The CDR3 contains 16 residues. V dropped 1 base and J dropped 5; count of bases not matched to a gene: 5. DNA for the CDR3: TGTGCCAGCAGCTTAGTTTTTGGGACAGGGGATCAGCCCCAGCATTTT. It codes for CASSLVFGTGDQPQHF.